Below are 21 T cell receptor beta chains sequenced from a single sample in a study of T cell repertoires in cytomegalovirus infection. In TCRdb, the reads were re-called with MiXCR into one record per CDR3 protein. Of fewer than 300,000 distinct CDR3 sequences in the sample, about 26% were seen once. Sample: PBMCs. Source of these receptors: a human donor in good health (CMV status not recorded). Some clones in this sample may be carry-over from other donors' samples.

This clonotype came up many times. The V gene is TRBV28, the J gene TRBJ2-1, with 9 positions matching TRBD2. CDR3 length: 13 amino acids. The V and J ends lost 6 bases and 9 bases, in that order; junction bases with no gene match: 6. Germline loops: CDR1 MDHEN, CDR2 SYDVKM. The DNA for the CDR3 is TGTGCCAGCAGGGAGGGACTAGCAGGTGAGCAGTTCTTC. Protein product: CASREGLAGEQFF.

This clonotype showed up just a few times. J is TRBJ1-5 and V is TRBV19; D unclear. The germline CDR1 and CDR2 sequences are LNHDA and SQIVND (reference sequence). Trimming took 7 bases from V and 7 from J, leaving 17 bases between them. The CDR3 is made up of 14 amino acids. The CDR3 DNA reads TGTGCCAGTACCAACTACCCAGGTCGGCAGCCCCAGCATTTT. This gives the protein CASTNYPGRQPQHF.

The rearrangement links TRBV12-3 or TRBV12-4 to TRBJ2-1, with D perhaps matching TRBD1 (7 bases). The V gene lost 3 bases and the J gene lost 8 bases, with 11 bases spanning the gap. CDR3 size: 13 residues. CDR3: CASSLAGGHEQFF. Here the CDR3 DNA reads TGTGCCAGCAGTTTGGCAGGGGGGCATGAGCAGTTCTTC.

This clonotype was counted a few times. The CDR3 bases are TGCGCCAGCAGTTCCGACAGGGGTGGCGAGCAGTACTTC. Translation gives CASSSDRGGEQYF. The gene calls are TRBV5-1 and TRBJ2-7; 8 nucleotides match TRBD1. V shed 5 bases, J shed 6 bases, and the junction held 7 bases outside the gene matches. The CDR3 extends over 13 amino acids. Germline V gene sequence: CDR1 SGHRS, CDR2 YFSETQ. Supplemented by reference TRBV5-1 and TRBJ2-7, the full variable domain reads KAGVTQTPRYLIKTRGQQVTLSCSPISGHRSVSWYQQTPGQGLQFLFEYFSETQRNKGNFPGRFSGRQFSNSRSEMNVSTLELGDSALYLCASSSDRGGEQYFGPGTRLTVT.

The table lists this clonotype with a few counts. V and J are TRBV15 and TRBJ1-4; D is ambiguous. Germline lookup yields CDR1 LNHNV and CDR2 YYDKDF (reference sequence). Trimming shortened V by 5 bases and J by 11 bases, and 18 bases separated the two germline ends. CDR3 length: 14 amino acids. DNA of the CDR3: TGTGCCACCAGCGTAGACAATCCCCCTACTAAACTGTTTTTT. It codes for CATSVDNPPTKLFF.

CDR3 DNA sequence: TGTGCCAGCTCACCACCAGGAGGGTACGGTGAGCAGTTCTTC. Translated, it gives CASSPPGGYGEQFF. The chain has TRBV18 and TRBJ2-1; TRBD2 is a possible D gene (6 bases). CDR1 is KGHSH, CDR2 LQKENI, per germline. This CDR3 comprises 14 residues. V was pared by 0 bases and J by 9 bases, with 12 bases between.

In its sample, this clonotype was seen many times. The DNA for the CDR3 is TGTGCCAGCAGCCAAAGACAGGACAATGAGCAGTTCTTC. Amino acid sequence: CASSQRQDNEQFF. V is TRBV7-3 and J is TRBJ2-1; perhaps TRBD1 as D (6 bases). This CDR3 spans 13 amino acids. CDR1 is SGHTA, CDR2 FQGTGA, per germline. Trimming removed 5 bases from V and 5 bases from J, with 10 bases in between.

This clonotype has just a few counts. The CDR3 loop reads CASSLTGFSAEAFF. Written as DNA, the CDR3 is TGTGCCAGCAGTCTGACAGGGTTTTCGGCTGAAGCTTTCTTT. The chain employs TRBV12-3 or TRBV12-4 and TRBJ1-1; 7 bases agree with TRBD1. This CDR3 comprises 14 residues. After removal of 5 bases from V and 6 bases from J, the junction contained 9 bases not matched to a gene.

This sequence joins TRBV30 and TRBJ1-1, with 9 nucleotides matching TRBD1. The CDR3 is 10 amino acids. Trimming cost V 5 bases and J 10 bases; bases outside gene matches: 2. Germline V gene lookup returns CDR1 GTSNPN and CDR2 SVGIG (reference sequence). This CDR3 is CAWGGQGAFF. CDR3 nucleotides: TGTGCCTGGGGGGGACAGGGAGCTTTCTTT.

This rearrangement joins TRBV12-3 or TRBV12-4 to TRBJ2-5; 10 positions agree with TRBD2. Germline trimming cut 6 bases from V and 5 bases from J; bases unmatched to any gene: 9. This CDR3 is 15 amino acids long. The CDR3 protein is CASSPFSGGRETQYF. The DNA of the CDR3 is TGTGCCAGCAGCCCCTTTAGCGGGGGGCGGGAGACCCAGTACTTC.

This rearrangement joins TRBV11-2 to TRBJ2-2; TRBD2 aligns across 9 bases. V was clipped by 2 bases and J by 5 bases; unmatched bases: 6. The length of the CDR3 is 16 residues. CDR1 is SGHAT, CDR2 FQNNGV, per germline. The CDR3 DNA reads as TGTGCCAGCAGCTTAATCTTGCTAGCGGGGACCGGGGAGCTGTTTTTT. Amino acids: CASSLILLAGTGELFF.

This clonotype occurred a few times. The V call is TRBV6-1, the J call TRBJ2-3; the match to TRBD1 covers 8 bases. The CDR3 has 14 amino acids. The V gene's germline CDR1 is MNHNS and CDR2 SASEGT. V gave up 6 bases and J gave up 0 bases; unmatched junction bases: 2. CDR3 in amino acids: CASRTGVSTDTQYF. The CDR3 DNA sequence: TGTGCCAGCAGGACAGGGGTTAGCACAGATACGCAGTATTTT.

In this sample, this clonotype turned up many times. This chain links TRBV7-2 with TRBJ2-4; 8 positions match TRBD2. Germline V gives CDR1 SGHTA, CDR2 FQGNSA. The ends lost 2 bases at V and 0 bases at J; junction bases unmatched: 0. CDR3 length: 15 amino acids. The DNA for the CDR3 is TGTGCCAGCAGCTTACTAGCGGGAGCCAAAAACATTCAGTACTTC. Its translation is CASSLLAGAKNIQYF.

The rearrangement links TRBV28 to TRBJ2-1, with 9 nucleotides matching TRBD2. There are 15 residues in the CDR3. The V gene's germline CDR1 is MDHEN and CDR2 SYDVKM. Trimming removed 2 bases from V and 4 bases from J; junction bases left unmatched: 3. The DNA of the CDR3 is TGTGCCAGCAGTTTACCGCTAGCGGGGTACAATGAGCAGTTCTTC. This encodes CASSLPLAGYNEQFF.

The rearrangement joins TRBV7-6 to TRBJ2-7, with TRBD1 matching 9 bases. V gave up 7 bases and J gave up 3 bases; unmatched junction bases: 7. In germline, CDR1 is SGHVS, CDR2 FNYEAQ. The CDR3 is 14 amino acids. CDR3 region: CASIPPGQGYEQYF. The CDR3 DNA reads TGTGCCAGCATCCCCCCGGGACAGGGCTACGAGCAGTACTTC.

The chain has TRBV7-8 and TRBJ2-3; 11 bases line up with TRBD2. With 1 base clipped from V and 5 bases from J, the junction kept 5 bases outside the gene matches. There are 16 residues in the CDR3. Germline V gene lookup returns CDR1 SGHVS and CDR2 FQNEAQ. Here the CDR3 reads CASSLGALAGGDTQYF. DNA for the CDR3: TGTGCCAGCAGCTTAGGGGCGCTAGCGGGAGGAGATACGCAGTATTTT.

With respect to this clonotype: Germline is not matched at one junction end, which may reflect a read error. The V call is TRBV12-3 or TRBV12-4, the J call TRBJ1-1; D remains ambiguous. The CDR3 covers 15 residues. Written as DNA, the CDR3 is TGTGCCAGCAGAAAGTTTGCCGGGGTGAACACTGAAGCTTTATTT. It translates to CASRKFAGVNTEALF.

This clonotype was seen repeatedly, ten times or more. CDR3 residues: CASSLDGAVDTQYF. As DNA, the CDR3 is TGTGCCAGCAGCTTAGACGGGGCAGTAGATACGCAGTATTTT. This sequence joins TRBV7-2 and TRBJ2-3; either TRBD1 or TRBD2 may supply D (5 bases each). Looked up from germline, CDR1 is SGHTA and CDR2 is FQGNSA. The CDR3 loop spans 14 amino acids. Trimming pared 1 base from V and 5 bases from J, leaving 10 bases between.

This chain connects TRBV29-1 to TRBJ2-7; D gene ambiguous. Per the germline V gene, CDR1 is SQVTM and CDR2 is ANQGSEA. V gave up 5 bases and J gave up 2 bases, with 16 bases separating them. The CDR3 runs 14 residues. CDR3 sequence: CSVIRNHLAYEQYF. CDR3 bases: TGCAGCGTTATACGCAACCATCTGGCCTACGAGCAGTACTTC.

The chain recombines TRBV29-1 with TRBJ2-7; D not certain. The CDR3 length is 13 residues. V was trimmed by 6 bases and J by 2 bases, leaving 14 bases between them. Germline lookup yields CDR1 SQVTM and CDR2 ANQGSEA. CDR3 loop: CSVATARTYEQYF. The CDR3 DNA reads TGCAGCGTGGCCACAGCGAGAACCTACGAGCAGTACTTC.

The chain joins TRBV12-3 or TRBV12-4 to TRBJ1-2; D perhaps matches TRBD1 (5 bases). CDR3 length: 13 residues. Trimming removed 2 bases at V and 7 bases at J, with 11 bases between. The DNA for the CDR3 is TGTGCCAGCAGTTTACGACAGAGGAGTGGCTACACCTTC. Its translation is CASSLRQRSGYTF.